Each of the 8 T cell receptor beta chains below was sequenced from the same sample in a study. MiXCR was run by TCRdb on the 5' RACE reads, yielding one entry per CDR3 protein. Seen here are 45,000 to 70,000 distinct CDR3 sequences, 28% observed once, and the top ten hold approximately 3%. The sequenced material came from tumor-infiltrating memory CD4+ T cells sorted from the breast tumor. Subset reported: memory CD4+ T cells, CD4+CD45RO+CD25-. These receptors all come from a female donor with breast cancer.

This clonotype has ten or more counts. This chain links TRBV29-1 with TRBJ1-1; TRBD1 matches at 7 bases. Germline V lookup: CDR1 SQVTM, CDR2 ANQGSEA. The CDR3 is 13 residues long. The junction had 6 bases not matched to a gene; V was cut back by 5 bases and J by 3 bases. CDR3 residues: CSVRKTGDTEAFF. DNA for the CDR3: TGCAGCGTTCGAAAAACAGGGGACACTGAAGCTTTCTTT.

The chain combines TRBV18 with TRBJ2-3, with D possibly matching TRBD2 (5 bases). CDR3 size: 15 residues. V lost 3 bases and J 5 bases, leaving 15 bases between the germline ends. Germline V gene sequence: CDR1 KGHSH, CDR2 LQKENI. This CDR3 is CASSPSYGKGDTQYF. The CDR3 DNA follows: TGTGCCAGCTCACCGTCGTACGGGAAAGGAGATACGCAGTATTTT.

This clonotype was seen many times. The chain joins TRBV5-1 to TRBJ1-5, with 7 bases that match TRBD1. The CDR3 contains 14 residues. The ends lost 4 bases at V and 5 bases at J; junction bases unmatched: 6. Germline V CDR1 and CDR2: SGHRS, YFSETQ. CDR3 sequence: CASSPTGSDQPQHF. CDR3 DNA: TGCGCCAGCAGCCCGACAGGGTCCGATCAGCCCCAGCATTTT.

This clonotype was counted only a few times. The CDR3 bases are TGTGCCAGCGGAAGACAGGGAAGTAATCAGCCCCAGCATTTT. It encodes CASGRQGSNQPQHF. V usage is TRBV6-2 or TRBV6-3 and J usage is TRBJ1-5, with TRBD1 matching over 7 bases. This CDR3 spans 14 amino acids. Trimming removed 8 bases from V and 4 bases from J; junction bases left unmatched: 8. Germline CDR1 reads MNHEY; CDR2 reads SVGEGT.

J is TRBJ1-1 and V is TRBV5-1; D uncertain. The ends were cut back, 6 bases at V and 4 bases at J, with 16 bases in the middle. Per the germline V gene, CDR1 is SGHRS and CDR2 is YFSETQ. The CDR3 has 14 residues. CDR3: CASTYSLGSTEAFF. CDR3 nucleotide sequence: TGCGCCAGCACCTATTCACTGGGCAGCACTGAAGCTTTCTTT.

This clonotype appeared once. The genes are TRBV5-1 and TRBJ2-2; D is unresolved. The V and J ends lost 7 bases and 1 base respectively, with 5 bases between them. Germline CDR1 reads SGHRS; CDR2 reads YFSETQ. This CDR3 is 12 amino acids long. The CDR3 bases are TGCGCCAGCTGGGAGAACACCGGGGAGCTGTTTTTT. Residues: CASWENTGELFF.

The chain has TRBV2 and TRBJ1-5; D ambiguous. Germline lookup yields CDR1 SNHLY and CDR2 FYNNEI. The CDR3 extends over 12 amino acids. V was pared by 7 bases and J by 1 base, with 5 bases between. The CDR3 sequence is CASTGSNQPQHF. CDR3 DNA sequence: TGTGCCAGCACCGGAAGCAATCAGCCCCAGCATTTT.

This clonotype was picked up a small number of times. The chain uses TRBV4-1 and TRBJ1-2, with 8 bases aligning to TRBD1. J gave up 7 bases and V 0 bases, and 1 base lay outside the gene matches. The CDR3 has 13 amino acids. Per the germline V gene, CDR1 is MGHRA and CDR2 is YSYEKL. CDR3 protein: CASSQETGGGYTF. The CDR3 nucleotides are TGCGCCAGCAGCCAAGAAACAGGGGGTGGCTACACCTTC.